This T cell receptor (beta chain) was profiled in a study of tumor-infiltrating lymphocytes in localized non-small cell lung cancer. Study findings and constraints: TCR sequencing covered a subset of patients with enough tissue. Compared with uninvolved lung, tumors showed higher T cell infiltration by TCRbeta sequencing. Each assay used a separate piece of the same tissue. Immunotypes IM1 and IM2 had similar TCR-derived T-cell fractions.

As to this clone: Its antigen is as yet unknown.

The CDR3 consists of 13 residues. V was shortened by 4 bases and J by 8 bases, with 17 bases between the two germline ends. Germline V lookup: CDR1 GTSNPN, CDR2 SVGIG (reference sequence). Data came from immunoSEQ multiplex PCR; TCRdb stores just in-frame clones and leaves some out. The sample carries about 15,000 clones, 69% recorded once. This receptor was identified in a human donor with non-small cell lung cancer. The specimen sequenced was lung tumor tissue. The chain combines TRBV30 with TRBJ1-2; D perhaps matches TRBD1 (5 bases). This chain's CDR3 is CAWTWGGEGGYTF. DNA of the CDR3: TGTGCCTGGACCTGGGGAGGGGAGGGGGGCTACACCTTC.